This T cell receptor beta chain came from a study of OX40 agonist ivuxolimab in advanced cancers. Study-wide context: While on treatment, patients had intravenous ivuxolimab at 0.01 to 10 mg/kg every 2 weeks. In three patients, partial responses were observed, one with hepatocellular carcinoma and two with cutaneous melanoma.

In regard to this clone: Antigen unknown.

General study results and limits: In the 0.1 to 3.0 mg/kg range, CD4+ and CD8+ blood T cells had expanded clonally by week 6.

The assay was immunoSEQ multiplex PCR, and TCRdb's table has in-frame clones only and misses some. The sample consists of 40,000 to 60,000 clones, about 80% of them appearing once. CDR1 is SGHRS, CDR2 YFSETQ, per germline. CDR3 length: 14 residues. V was pared by 4 bases and J by 0 bases, with 3 bases of the junction left unmatched. The investigators sampled blood at baseline, at cycle 4 day 1, and at cycle 7 day 1. This chain connects TRBV5-1 to TRBJ1-1, with 7 nucleotides matching TRBD1. The sequence was obtained from an adult with an advanced solid tumor such as melanoma, head and neck, liver or kidney cancer. This sample comprised CD4+ or CD8+ T cells sorted from blood, obtained in a trial of the OX40 agonist ivuxolimab. CDR3 DNA: TGCGCCAGCAGCCCCGGGACAGTGAACACTGAAGCTTTCTTT. Translated: CASSPGTVNTEAFF.